The clone carrying this T cell receptor beta chain was detected a few times. Its antigen is as yet unknown. Scientists ran DNA taken from cultured CD4+ T cells through the Oncomine TCR Beta short-read assay for sequencing. Using its own MiXCR run on the PCR reads, TCRdb lists one record per CDR3 protein. The sample includes over 20,000 distinct CDR3 sequences, 35% to 50% of them seen just once. The treatment here: roughly 11-day PBMC culture with coronavirus spike peptide pools or control peptides (ViraFEST assay). These data are taken from a study of vaccination and CD4 T cells after COVID-19. V was clipped by 5 bases and J by 5 bases; unmatched bases: 8. Germline V gene lookup returns CDR1 DFQATT and CDR2 SNEGSKA (reference sequence). This CDR3 contains 13 residues.

The receptor was derived from a human donor who had recovered from COVID-19. The rearrangement joins TRBV20-1 to TRBJ2-7; TRBD2 agrees at 8 bases. The sequenced sample was CD4+ T cells from blood, cultured in vitro. CDR3 DNA sequence: TGCAGTGCTCCGGGACTAGAGGCAAACGAGCAGTACTTC. Translation: CSAPGLEANEQYF.